This passage covers 26 T cell receptor beta chains from one sample sequenced in a study of graft-versus-host responses after intestinal transplantation. Sequenced by immunoSEQ multiplex PCR; TCRdb stores in-frame clones only, minus some. The profile shows fewer than 75,000 clones, 80% to 90% of them singletons. The sample here was PBMCs, taken 26 days after transplant. These receptors came from a human patient who received an intestinal transplant, so some T cells may come from the graft donor.

The rearrangement joins TRBV28 to TRBJ1-6, with 8 bases lining up with TRBD1. The J segment lost 6 bases and the V segment lost 5 bases, leaving 9 bases of the junction unmatched. In germline, CDR1 is MDHEN, CDR2 SYDVKM. This CDR3 spans 16 amino acids. The CDR3, as DNA: TGTGCCAGCAGTAAATCCGGACAGGGAGGTAATTCACCCCTCCACTTT. As protein: CASSKSGQGGNSPLHF.

The genes are TRBV28 and TRBJ1-5; TRBD1 is a possible D gene (6 bases). Germline V CDR1 and CDR2: MDHEN, SYDVKM. Trimming pared 3 bases from V and 0 bases from J, leaving 9 bases between. The CDR3 consists of 15 residues. CDR3 coding DNA: TGTGCCAGCAGTTTGGGGGCATATAGCAATCAGCCCCAGCATTTT. The encoded protein is CASSLGAYSNQPQHF.

Written as DNA, the CDR3 is TGTGCCAGCAGCCAAGCCCCCGGGACAGGGGGCGCAGGCTATGGCTACACCTTC. The encoded protein is CASSQAPGTGGAGYGYTF. This chain connects TRBV14 to TRBJ1-2; 12 bases are a match to TRBD1. CDR1 is SGHDN and CDR2 is FVKESK in the germline V gene. With 1 base clipped from V and 4 bases from J, the junction kept 10 bases outside the gene matches. The CDR3 runs 18 residues.

The chain has TRBV30 and TRBJ1-5, with D possibly being TRBD1 (6 bases). With 0 bases removed from V and 5 bases from J, the gap between germline ends came to 11 bases. Germline CDR1 and CDR2: GTSNPN and SVGIG (reference sequence). This CDR3 has 14 amino acids. In DNA form, the CDR3 reads TGTGCCTGGAGTGTACGGGGGGCCTATCAGCCCCAGCATTTT. Translated: CAWSVRGAYQPQHF.

The chain couples TRBV6-5 to TRBJ1-6; D is unresolved. CDR3 length: 13 amino acids. The V gene lost 2 bases and the J gene lost 8 bases, with 7 bases spanning the gap. CDR1 and CDR2 (germline): MNHEY, SVGAGI. CDR3 residues: CASSYGPHSPLHF. The DNA of the CDR3 is TGTGCCAGCAGTTACGGCCCCCATTCACCCCTCCACTTT.

V and J are TRBV27 and TRBJ2-1; 9 bases fit TRBD2. Germline V gene data show CDR1 as MNHEY and CDR2 as SMNVEV (reference sequence). The CDR3 extends over 15 amino acids. The V and J ends lost 6 bases and 5 bases, in that order; junction bases with no gene match: 8. The CDR3: CASRVAGARDNEQFF. In DNA form, the CDR3 reads TGTGCCAGCAGAGTAGCGGGGGCGAGGGACAATGAGCAGTTCTTC.

This chain uses TRBV7-6 with TRBJ2-1, with D hard to call. Trimming removed 1 base at V and 0 bases at J, with 4 bases between. The CDR3 loop spans 14 amino acids. Germline CDR1 and CDR2: SGHVS and FNYEAQ. The CDR3 nucleotides read TGTGCCAGCAGCTTAGTCAGCTCCTACAATGAGCAGTTCTTC. Translation: CASSLVSSYNEQFF.

The chain carries TRBV19 and TRBJ2-7; the D gene is possibly TRBD1 (6 bases). Trimming took 1 base from V and 4 from J, leaving 11 bases between them. The germline CDR1 and CDR2 sequences are LNHDA and SQIVND (reference sequence). The CDR3 is 14 amino acids. CDR3 protein: CASSIVLGAYEQYF. DNA of the CDR3: TGTGCCAGTAGTATAGTTTTGGGGGCTTACGAGCAGTACTTC.

The V and J genes are TRBV4-2 and TRBJ2-7; TRBD1 matches 10 bases. Trimming at V came to 0 bases and at J to 5 bases, leaving 7 bases not matched to a gene. Per the germline V gene, CDR1 is LGHNA and CDR2 is YNFKEQ. The CDR3 is 16 residues long. The CDR3 bases are TGTGCCAGCAGCCAAGATTACGGGACAGGGGTCCACGAGCAGTACTTC. Protein sequence: CASSQDYGTGVHEQYF.

The chain carries TRBV2 and TRBJ2-2; 10 positions match TRBD1. V lost 5 bases, J lost 2 bases, and 2 bases stayed unmatched. CDR3 length equals 15 residues. In germline, CDR1 is SNHLY, CDR2 FYNNEI. The CDR3 is CASSRTGGNTGELFF. In nucleotides, the CDR3 is TGTGCCAGCAGTCGGACAGGGGGTAACACCGGGGAGCTGTTTTTT. The whole variable domain, filled in from reference TRBV2 and TRBJ2-2, reads EPEVTQTPSHQVTQMGQEVILRCVPISNHLYFYWYRQILGQKVEFLVSFYNNEISEKSEIFDDQFSVERPDGSNFTLKIRSTKLEDSAMYFCASSRTGGNTGELFFGEGSRLTVL.

The rearrangement uses TRBV28 and TRBJ1-6; tentatively, D is TRBD1 (5 bases). The V gene's germline CDR1 is MDHEN and CDR2 SYDVKM. The V end lost 5 bases, the J end lost 6 bases, and 14 bases lay between the germline ends. This CDR3 region has 15 residues. The CDR3 loop reads CASSPTGVFNSPLHF. CDR3 sequence (DNA): TGTGCCAGCAGTCCGACGGGGGTTTTTAATTCACCCCTCCACTTT.

The V and J genes are TRBV27 and TRBJ2-3, with 7 bases identical to TRBD1. V trimming: 5 bases; J trimming: 0 bases; junction bases outside the gene matches: 8. The CDR3 runs to 16 residues. Germline V gene sequence: CDR1 MNHEY, CDR2 SMNVEV (reference sequence). CDR3 loop: CASSPTDRSSTDTQYF. CDR3 in DNA: TGTGCCAGCAGTCCTACGGACAGGTCCAGCACAGATACGCAGTATTTT.

V usage is TRBV11-1 and J usage is TRBJ1-1, with 10 nucleotides matching TRBD1. The ends lost 5 bases at V and 1 base at J; junction bases unmatched: 7. Germline CDR1 and CDR2: SGHAT and FQDESV (reference sequence). The CDR3 spans 16 residues. The CDR3 region is CASSARQGARNTEAFF. The CDR3 bases are TGTGCCAGCAGCGCGCGACAGGGGGCGAGGAACACTGAAGCTTTCTTT.

The rearrangement joins TRBV11-2 to TRBJ1-1; 7 bases fit TRBD1. Germline CDR1 and CDR2: SGHAT and FQNNGV. CDR3 length: 15 residues. Trimming took 5 bases from V and 2 from J; bases not matched to a gene: 8. CDR3 bases: TGTGCCAGCAGCCCAGGGGGTTGGGGTAACACTGAAGCTTTCTTT. The encoded protein is CASSPGGWGNTEAFF.

This chain joins TRBV29-1 and TRBJ2-3; 8 bases are a match to TRBD2. CDR1 and CDR2 from the germline V gene are SQVTM and ANQGSEA. After removal of 1 base from V and 4 bases from J, the junction contained 13 bases not matched to a gene. The CDR3 loop spans 17 amino acids. The DNA for the CDR3 is TGCAGCGTTGAAGGGACGAGCGGGAGCGGAGGCGCAGATACGCAGTATTTT. This sequence encodes CSVEGTSGSGGADTQYF.

The rearrangement links TRBV11-1 to TRBJ1-6; TRBD1 is a possible D gene (5 bases). The CDR3 consists of 16 residues. The germline V gene encodes CDR1 SGHAT and CDR2 FQDESV (reference sequence). Trimming left V 2 bases short and J 2 bases short, with 10 bases between. The CDR3 reads CASSLQGATYNSPLHF. DNA for the CDR3: TGTGCCAGCAGCTTACAAGGGGCGACCTATAATTCACCCCTCCACTTT.

This sequence joins TRBV28 and TRBJ2-7; 13 bases fit TRBD2. From germline, CDR1 is MDHEN and CDR2 SYDVKM. V was pared by 1 base and J by 1 base, with 7 bases of the junction left unmatched. This CDR3 comprises 18 residues. The CDR3 sequence is CASSLSGLLAGGSYEQYF. CDR3 DNA: TGTGCCAGCAGTTTATCGGGGCTACTAGCGGGGGGGTCCTACGAGCAGTACTTC.

CDR3 sequence (DNA): TGTGCCAGCAGCGACCGACTAGCGGGGTGGGGTGAGCAGTTCTTC. Amino acid sequence: CASSDRLAGWGEQFF. The chain joins TRBV13 to TRBJ2-1; TRBD2 matches at 11 bases. Trimming at V came to 5 bases and at J to 9 bases, leaving 9 bases not matched to a gene. CDR3 length: 15 amino acids. The germline V gene encodes CDR1 PRHDT and CDR2 FYEKMQ (reference sequence).

Here the CDR3 DNA reads TGTGCCAGCAGTACGGGGGGGTTTTCTAGCACAGATACGCAGTATTTT. Its translation is CASSTGGFSSTDTQYF. This chain joins TRBV9 and TRBJ2-3; TRBD2 matches at 8 bases. The trim removed 5 bases at V and 0 bases at J, leaving 8 bases unmatched. CDR3 length equals 16 residues. The germline V gene encodes CDR1 SGDLS and CDR2 YYNGEE. The variable domain in full, completed from reference TRBV9 and TRBJ2-3, reads DSGVTQTPKHLITATGQRVTLRCSPRSGDLSVYWYQQSLDQGLQFLIQYYNGEERAKGNILERFSAQQFPDLHSELNLSSLELGDSALYFCASSTGGFSSTDTQYFGPGTRLTVL.

The V and J genes are TRBV15 and TRBJ2-3, with 9 bases lining up with TRBD2. Germline V gene data show CDR1 as LNHNV and CDR2 as YYDKDF (reference sequence). V shed 7 bases and J 4 bases; nucleotides not matched to a gene: 6. CDR3 length: 14 residues. The CDR3 loop reads CATIGGGGADTQYF. DNA for the CDR3: TGTGCCACCATCGGCGGGGGGGGAGCAGATACGCAGTATTTT.

For the CDR3, the DNA is TGTGCCATCAGCCCCCAACTAGCGGGAGGGGGTACGCAGTATTTT. The encoded protein is CAISPQLAGGGTQYF. This chain links TRBV10-3 with TRBJ2-3; 13 nucleotides agree with TRBD2. CDR1 is ENHRY, CDR2 SYGVKD, per germline. V lost 6 bases to trimming and J lost 8 bases; unmatched junction nucleotides: 8. The CDR3 consists of 15 residues.

The rearrangement uses TRBV9 and TRBJ1-1; D gene uncertain. V lost 0 bases to trimming and J lost 1 base, with 16 bases between them. The CDR3 runs 17 residues. The germline CDR1 and CDR2 sequences are SGDLS and YYNGEE. The CDR3 region has the DNA TGTGCCAGCAGCGTAGGTTACGGCAGCCGGGGGAACACTGAAGCTTTCTTT. Translation: CASSVGYGSRGNTEAFF.

The chain has TRBV11-2 and TRBJ2-3; the D gene is possibly TRBD1 (6 bases). This CDR3 is built from 16 residues. Deletions cut 1 base from V and 0 bases from J, with 11 bases between. Germline-derived CDR1 and CDR2 are SGHAT and FQNNGV. The CDR3 here is CASSLVGTLSTDTQYF. The CDR3 DNA sequence: TGTGCCAGCAGCTTAGTCGGGACACTTAGCACAGATACGCAGTATTTT.

On this clone: Germline is not matched at one junction end, which may reflect a read error. This chain joins TRBV5-1 and TRBJ1-2; 9 nucleotides match TRBD1. Germline V gene lookup returns CDR1 SGHRS and CDR2 YFSETQ. The CDR3 consists of 15 residues. The CDR3 DNA reads as TGCGCCAGCAGCCCCGCCGGGACAGGGAACTACGGCTACACCTTC. As protein: CASSPAGTGNYGYTF.

V and J are TRBV19 and TRBJ2-3; unclear D gene. The CDR3 is 12 amino acids. Germline lookup yields CDR1 LNHDA and CDR2 SQIVND (reference sequence). V was shortened by 8 bases and J by 1 base, with 7 bases between the two germline ends. The CDR3 DNA follows: TGTGCCAGTGACTCGGGCACAGATACGCAGTATTTT. It translates to CASDSGTDTQYF. Full variable domain (missing parts from reference TRBV19 and TRBJ2-3): DGGITQSPKYLFRKEGQNVTLSCEQNLNHDAMYWYRQDPGQGLRLIYYSQIVNDFQKGDIAEGYSVSREKKESFPLTVTSAQKNPTAFYLCASDSGTDTQYFGPGTRLTVL.

This clone was counted between two and nine times. The chain combines TRBV10-3 with TRBJ1-4, with 7 bases fitting TRBD1. The germline V gene encodes CDR1 ENHRY and CDR2 SYGVKD. The V segment lost 0 bases and the J segment 5 bases; nucleotides outside the gene matches: 3. The CDR3 is 15 amino acids. The CDR3 here is CAISESGRGNEKLFF. CDR3 DNA: TGTGCCATCAGTGAGTCAGGCAGGGGGAATGAAAAACTGTTTTTT.